The rows below give T cell receptor beta chains drawn from one sample of a study of cytomegalovirus exposure and HLA in healthy donors. Clones were read by immunoSEQ multiplex PCR, and TCRdb kept only the in-frame ones, dropping some. The sample yields about 230,000 clones, roughly 90% seen once. Sequenced material: PBMCs. These receptors were collected from a woman aged 18-29 years in good health and CMV-seronegative. CDR3s include the opening cysteine and the closing phenylalanine or tryptophan. The D gene is left open where the match is weak. The listing skips clone size in some rows; elsewhere it reads once, few, many or a size class.

d_gene	abundance	j_gene	v_gene	CDR3nt	CDR3aa
TRBD1	-	TRBJ2-7	TRBV18	TGTGCCAGCTCAGAAGCGGGACAGGGCTCCTACGAGCAGTACTTC	CASSEAGQGSYEQYF
-	-	TRBJ1-2	TRBV27	TGTGCCAGCAGTTTGGGCCCATTAGCTAACTATGGCTACACCTTC	CASSLGPLANYGYTF
-	-	TRBJ2-5	TRBV20-1	TGCAGTGCTAGAGGCGGTGGGACCCAGTACTTC	CSARGGGTQYF
TRBD1	-	TRBJ2-2	TRBV19	TGTGCCAGTAGTCCAACACAGGGGTCCTACACCGGGGAGCTGTTTTTT	CASSPTQGSYTGELFF
TRBD1	-	TRBJ1-1	TRBV27	TGTGCCAGCAGCCTGACAGGGAAGAACACTGAAGCTTTCTTT	CASSLTGKNTEAFF
-	-	TRBJ1-3	TRBV7-8	TGTGCCAGCAGCTTAGAAATCCTTTCTGGAAACACCATATATTTT	CASSLEILSGNTIYF
-	few	TRBJ1-1	TRBV6-1	TGTGCCAGCAGTGGTATTAGCATGAACACTGAAGCTTTCTTT	CASSGISMNTEAFF
-	-	TRBJ2-2	TRBV6-6	TGTGCCAGCAGTTGGGGAGGGGGTAACACCGGGGAGCTGTTTTTT	CASSWGGGNTGELFF
-	-	TRBJ2-3	TRBV7-9	TGTGCCAGCGGAAGCGGGACATCGAGCACAGATACGCAGTATTTT	CASGSGTSSTDTQYF
-	once	TRBJ1-5	TRBV2	TGTGCCAGCAGTGATGGGCGAGGGACTATCAATCAGCCCCAGCATTTT	CASSDGRGTINQPQHF
TRBD1	-	TRBJ1-4	TRBV4-1	TGCGCCAGCAGCTACGACAGGGGGCGGGCTAATGAAAAACTGTTTTTT	CASSYDRGRANEKLFF
TRBD2	-	TRBJ2-7	TRBV6-5	TGTGCCAGCAGTTACGCGCCTAGCGGGAGTGGTGAGCAGTACTTC	CASSYAPSGSGEQYF
TRBD1	-	TRBJ1-1	TRBV19	TGTGCCAGTACCCCGCGACAGGGGGCTGGCCTTGGTGAAGCTTTCTTT	CASTPRQGAGLGEAFF
TRBD1	-	TRBJ2-7	TRBV18	TGTGCCAGCTCCTCAGGGGGCTATATCTCCTACGAGCAGTACTTC	CASSSGGYISYEQYF
-	-	TRBJ1-2	TRBV29-1	TGCAGCGTCCTAGGCCCGGTTGGGGCCGAGGTCAACTATGGCTACACCTTC	CSVLGPVGAEVNYGYTF
-	-	TRBJ2-3	TRBV1	TGCACCAGCAGCCAAGACCACCCCCCACTAGCGGAACTCGTGGATACGCAGTATTTT	CTSSQDHPPLAELVDTQYF
TRBD1	-	TRBJ1-2	TRBV28	TGTGCCAGCAGTTTGTGGCGACAGGGACTCCCTTATGGCTACACCTTC	CASSLWRQGLPYGYTF
-	-	TRBJ2-7	TRBV1	TGCCCCAGCCGATACAAACATGGAGCGGGAGGTCGCTACGAGCAGTACTTC	CPSRYKHGAGGRYEQYF
-	-	TRBJ2-7	TRBV27	TGTGCCAGCAGTTTACGGTTTCTCTCTTTCCACGAGCAGTACTTC	CASSLRFLSFHEQYF
-	-	TRBJ2-3	TRBV5-1	TGCGCCAGCAGCTTGGCGTCGGCAGATACGCAGTATTTT	CASSLASADTQYF
-	-	TRBJ2-7	TRBV4-3	TGCGCCAGCAGCCAAGATCGGGGATACTACGAGCAGTACTTC	CASSQDRGYYEQYF
TRBD1	-	TRBJ1-5	TRBV7-2	TGTGCCAGCAGCCAACGACAGGGTGACAATCAGCCCCAGCATTTT	CASSQRQGDNQPQHF
-	-	TRBJ1-4	TRBV7-9	TGTGCCAGCAGCTTAATGGCGGCTAATGAAAAACTGTTTTTT	CASSLMAANEKLFF
-	-	TRBJ2-7	TRBV27	TGTGCCAGCAGTTTAAGCCAGGGTCTCTACGAGCAGTACTTC	CASSLSQGLYEQYF
-	-	TRBJ2-1	TRBV11-2	TGTGCCAGCAGCCGGAGGGCCTCCCCCAATGAGCAGTTCTTC	CASSRRASPNEQFF
-	-	TRBJ2-2	TRBV7-2	TGTGCCAGCAGCTTAGTGGGCGGGGTGAACACCGGGGAGCTGTTTTTT	CASSLVGGVNTGELFF
-	-	TRBJ1-2	TRBV5-8	TGTGCCAGCAGCTTGGTCAGGGGAAGGGTAGGCTACACCTTC	CASSLVRGRVGYTF
TRBD2	once	TRBJ2-5	TRBV9	TGTGCCAGCAGCGTAGGAGGACTAGCGGGAGGATTGCGTGAGACCCAGTACTTC	CASSVGGLAGGLRETQYF
-	-	TRBJ2-1	TRBV19	TGTGCCAGTAGTATCCCATCTATGAATGAGCAGTTCTTC	CASSIPSMNEQFF
-	-	TRBJ2-1	TRBV11-3	TGTGCCAGCAGCTTTGGAGGAGACAATGAGCAGTTCTTC	CASSFGGDNEQFF
TRBD2	-	TRBJ2-7	TRBV9	TGTGCCAGCAGCGGAACTAGCGGTAGTTTTGGGCAGTACTTC	CASSGTSGSFGQYF
TRBD2	-	TRBJ2-3	TRBV6-4	TGTGCCAGCAGTGACCGGCGGGGGGGCACAGATACGCAGTATTTT	CASSDRRGGTDTQYF
TRBD1	once	TRBJ2-7	TRBV6-5	TGTGCCAGCAGACTGGGGACAGGACGGAACTACGAGCAGTACTTC	CASRLGTGRNYEQYF
TRBD2	-	TRBJ2-5	TRBV27	TGTGCCAGCAGCCCCCAGGAGGTAGCGGGAGTTCAAGAGACCCAGTACTTC	CASSPQEVAGVQETQYF
TRBD1	-	TRBJ1-2	TRBV14	TGTGCCAGCAGCCAAACAGGGGTTGGCTACACCTTC	CASSQTGVGYTF
TRBD1	-	TRBJ1-2	TRBV5-4	TGTGCCAGCAGCTTCGACAGGGTGGCTAACTATGTCTACACCTTC	CASSFDRVANYVYTF
-	-	TRBJ1-2	TRBV6-5	TGTGCCAGCAGTTACAGGGGGACTAACTATGGCTACACCTTC	CASSYRGTNYGYTF
TRBD1	-	TRBJ1-2	TRBV27	TGTGCCAGCAGTTGGACAGGGAGCGACTATGGCTACACCTTC	CASSWTGSDYGYTF
TRBD2	-	TRBJ2-7	TRBV7-2	TGTGCCAGCAAGGCCGGACTAGTGAATGACTACGAGCAGTACTTC	CASKAGLVNDYEQYF
TRBD1	-	TRBJ2-4	TRBV18	TGTGCCAGCTCATCACCGGTTTCAGGGGGCAAAAACATTCAGTACTTC	CASSSPVSGGKNIQYF
-	-	TRBJ1-3	TRBV6-4	TGTGCCAGCAGTGACTCCGGTGCGGCAGGGGCCACGCAGGAGTTCGCTGGAAACACCATATATTTT	CASSDSGAAGATQEFAGNTIYF
TRBD1	few	TRBJ2-7	TRBV30	TGTGCCTCTACAACAGGGGATTCCTACGAGCAGTACTTC	CASTTGDSYEQYF
-	-	TRBJ1-5	TRBV19	TGTGCCAGTAGTTCTCGCCGGTATCAGGGCAATCAGCCCCAGCATTTT	CASSSRRYQGNQPQHF
TRBD2	-	TRBJ2-1	TRBV9	TGTGCCAGCAGCGTAGATCGCGGGAGCTCCTACAATGAGCAGTTCTTC	CASSVDRGSSYNEQFF
TRBD1	-	TRBJ1-1	TRBV6-5	TGTGCCAGCAGTACACGGGACAGACAAGCTTTCTTT	CASSTRDRQAFF
TRBD1	-	TRBJ1-3	TRBV6-1	TGTGCCAGCAGTGAAGCGGGGACAGGGCGAAACACCATATATTTT	CASSEAGTGRNTIYF